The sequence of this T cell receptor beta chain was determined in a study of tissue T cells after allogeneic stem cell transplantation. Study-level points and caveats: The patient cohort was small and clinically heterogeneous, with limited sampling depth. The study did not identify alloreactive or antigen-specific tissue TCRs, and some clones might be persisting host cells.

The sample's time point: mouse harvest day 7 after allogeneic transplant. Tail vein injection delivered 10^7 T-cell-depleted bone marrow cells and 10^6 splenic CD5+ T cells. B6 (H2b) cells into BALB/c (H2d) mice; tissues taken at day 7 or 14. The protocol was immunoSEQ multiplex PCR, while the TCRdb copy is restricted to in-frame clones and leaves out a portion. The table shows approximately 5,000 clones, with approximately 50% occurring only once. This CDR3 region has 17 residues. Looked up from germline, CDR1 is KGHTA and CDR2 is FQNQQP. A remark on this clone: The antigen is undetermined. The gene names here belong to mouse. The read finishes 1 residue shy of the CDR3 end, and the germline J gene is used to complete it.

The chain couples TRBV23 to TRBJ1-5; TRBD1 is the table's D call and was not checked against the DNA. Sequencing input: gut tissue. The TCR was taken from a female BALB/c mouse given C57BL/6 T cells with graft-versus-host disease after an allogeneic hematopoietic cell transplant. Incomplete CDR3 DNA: TGCTCCAGCAGTCAATCGATGCGGACAGGAAACAACCAGGCTCCGCTT. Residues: CSSSQSMRTGNNQAPL. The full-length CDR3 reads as CSSSQSMRTGNNQAPLF.